This TCR beta chain was identified during a study of blood T cell repertoires in COVID-19. On the study more broadly: The study drew acute and convalescent COVID-19 samples from the United States, Italy and Spain. PBMCs, B-cell-depleted T cells, or T cells were the source of the cDNA or gDNA that made up the material.

The length of the CDR3 is 18 residues. The germline gives CDR1 SQVTM, CDR2 ANQGSEA. V gave up 0 bases and J gave up 8 bases; unmatched junction bases: 16. The assay was immunoSEQ multiplex PCR, and TCRdb's table has in-frame clones only and misses some. The sample has roughly 200,000 clones, roughly 80% seen once. The sample consisted of PBMCs or T cells enriched from blood (not recorded which). The genes are TRBV29-1 and TRBJ1-4; 9 positions agree with TRBD1. The sequence was collected from a woman aged 60 to 75 with acute COVID-19. This CDR3 is CSVEEGNCNRGPREKLFF. As DNA, the CDR3 is TGCAGCGTTGAAGAGGGGAATTGTAACAGGGGGCCTCGGGAAAAACTGTTTTTT. The full variable domain, rest sourced from reference TRBV29-1 and TRBJ1-4, is SAVISQKPSRDICQRGTSLTIQCQVDSQVTMMFWYRQQPGQSLTLIATANQGSEATYESGFVIDKFPISRPNLTFSTLTVSNMSPEDSSIYLCSVEEGNCNRGPREKLFFGSGTQLSVL.